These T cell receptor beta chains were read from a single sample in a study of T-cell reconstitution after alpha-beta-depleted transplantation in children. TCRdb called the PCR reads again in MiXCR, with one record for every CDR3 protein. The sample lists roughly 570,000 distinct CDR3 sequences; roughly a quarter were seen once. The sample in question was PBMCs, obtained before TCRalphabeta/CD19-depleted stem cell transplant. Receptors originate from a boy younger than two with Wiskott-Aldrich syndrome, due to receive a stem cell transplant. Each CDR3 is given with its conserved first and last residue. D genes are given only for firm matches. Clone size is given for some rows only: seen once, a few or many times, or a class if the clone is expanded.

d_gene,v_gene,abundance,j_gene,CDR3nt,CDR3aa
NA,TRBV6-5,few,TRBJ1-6,TGTGCCAGCAGTTTACGGAGGACAGACAATAATTCACCCCTCCACTTT,CASSLRRTDNNSPLHF
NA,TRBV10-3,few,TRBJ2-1,TGTGCCATCAGTGATCCAACTAGCTCAGGCCATGAGCAGTTCTTC,CAISDPTSSGHEQFF
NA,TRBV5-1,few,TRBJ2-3,TGCGCCAGCAACATTCCTAGCACAGATACGCAGTATTTT,CASNIPSTDTQYF
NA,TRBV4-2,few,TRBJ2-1,TGTGCCAGCAGCCAAACGACGCTACACAATGAGCAGTTCTTC,CASSQTTLHNEQFF
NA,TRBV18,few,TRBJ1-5,TGTGCCAGCTCACCACCGCGGAGACAGGGCAATCAGCCCCAGCATTTT,CASSPPRRQGNQPQHF
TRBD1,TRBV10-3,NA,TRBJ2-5,TGTGCCATCAGTCATACGGACAGGGTACAAGAGACCCAGTACTTC,CAISHTDRVQETQYF
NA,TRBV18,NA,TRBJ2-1,TGTGCCAGCCATCACGCAGATGGGCCCTACAATGAGCAGTTCTTC,CASHHADGPYNEQFF
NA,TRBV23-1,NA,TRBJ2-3,TGCGCCAGCAGTCAATCGCGGGGTCAGCCAGATACGCAGTATTTT,CASSQSRGQPDTQYF
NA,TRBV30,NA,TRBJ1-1,TGTGCCTGGAGTGTACTGGGGGGGGACACTGAAGCTTTCTTT,CAWSVLGGDTEAFF
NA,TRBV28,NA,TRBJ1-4,TGTGCCAGCAGTTTTTATGGGGGCACTAATGAAAAACTGTTTTTT,CASSFYGGTNEKLFF
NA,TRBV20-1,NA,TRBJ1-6,TGCAGTGCTAGAGATGGGGCAGAAAGGAATTCACCCCTCCACTTT,CSARDGAERNSPLHF
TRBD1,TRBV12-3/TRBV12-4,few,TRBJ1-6,TGTGCCAGCAGAGCAAGACAGGGGTTGAGTTCACCCCTCCACTTT,CASRARQGLSSPLHF
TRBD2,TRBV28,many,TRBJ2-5,TGTGCCAGCAGATCGGGGGGTTCCGAGTTTCAAGAGACCCAGTACTTC,CASRSGGSEFQETQYF
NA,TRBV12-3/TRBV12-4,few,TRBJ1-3,TGTGCCAGCAGTTTTGGCCGCCCCTCTGGAAACACCATATATTTT,CASSFGRPSGNTIYF
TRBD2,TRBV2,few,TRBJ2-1,TGTGCCAGCAGTGACTGGGGGGGATCCTACAATGAGCAGTTCTTC,CASSDWGGSYNEQFF
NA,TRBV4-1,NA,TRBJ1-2,TGCGCCAGCAGCCAAGATCCTTGGCCCGACTCTTTGGGAGGCTACACCTTC,CASSQDPWPDSLGGYTF
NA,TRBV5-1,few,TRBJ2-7,NA,CASSSSTGSAEQYF
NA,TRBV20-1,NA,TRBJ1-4,TGCAGTGCTCCATGGTCGGGAAATGAAAAACTGTTTTTT,CSAPWSGNEKLFF
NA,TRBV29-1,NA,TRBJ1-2,TGCAGCGTTGAACCGCGCCAGTCTAACTATGGCTACACCTTC,CSVEPRQSNYGYTF
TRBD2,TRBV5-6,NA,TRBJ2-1,TGTGCCAGCAGCTTGGTGTATCCGGGACTAGCGGGGTACAATGAGCAGTTCTTC,CASSLVYPGLAGYNEQFF
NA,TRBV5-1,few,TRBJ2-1,TGCGCCAGCAGCTTGGGACTAGTTGGAGATGAGCAGTTCTTC,CASSLGLVGDEQFF